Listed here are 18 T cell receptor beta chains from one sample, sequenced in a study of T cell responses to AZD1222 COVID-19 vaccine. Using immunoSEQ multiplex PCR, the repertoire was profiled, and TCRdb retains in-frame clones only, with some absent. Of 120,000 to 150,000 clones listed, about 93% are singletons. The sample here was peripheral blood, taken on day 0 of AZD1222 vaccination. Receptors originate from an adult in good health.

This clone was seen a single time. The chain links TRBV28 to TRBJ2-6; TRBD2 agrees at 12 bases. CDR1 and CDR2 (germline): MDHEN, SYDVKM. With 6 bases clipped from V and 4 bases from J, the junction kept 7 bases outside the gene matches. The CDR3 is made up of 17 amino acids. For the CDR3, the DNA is TGTGCCAGCAGCGGACTAGCGGGATCACTCGGGGCCAACGTCCTGACTTTC. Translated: CASSGLAGSLGANVLTF.

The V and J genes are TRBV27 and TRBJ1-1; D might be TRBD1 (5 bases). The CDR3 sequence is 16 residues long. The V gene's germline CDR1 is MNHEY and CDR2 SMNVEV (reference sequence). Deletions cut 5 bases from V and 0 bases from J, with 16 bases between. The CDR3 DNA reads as TGTGCCAGCAGTCCCTGGGGGGTCTTCATGAACACTGAAGCTTTCTTT. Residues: CASSPWGVFMNTEAFF.

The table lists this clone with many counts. The CDR3 nucleotides are TGTGCCAGCAGCCAAGAGGGCCCCCATAGGGGCTACACCTTC. This gives the protein CASSQEGPHRGYTF. This rearrangement joins TRBV6-2 or TRBV6-3 to TRBJ1-2; the D is unclear. With 6 bases removed from V and 8 bases from J, the gap between germline ends came to 19 bases. The V gene's germline CDR1 is MNHEY and CDR2 SVGEGT. CDR3 length: 14 amino acids.

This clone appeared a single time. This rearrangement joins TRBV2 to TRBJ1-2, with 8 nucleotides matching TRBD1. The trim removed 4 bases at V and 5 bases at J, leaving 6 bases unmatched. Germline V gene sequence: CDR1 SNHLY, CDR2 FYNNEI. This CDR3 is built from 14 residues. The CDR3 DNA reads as TGTGCCAGCAGTGGACAGGGGCCTGGGTATGGCTACACCTTC. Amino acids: CASSGQGPGYGYTF.

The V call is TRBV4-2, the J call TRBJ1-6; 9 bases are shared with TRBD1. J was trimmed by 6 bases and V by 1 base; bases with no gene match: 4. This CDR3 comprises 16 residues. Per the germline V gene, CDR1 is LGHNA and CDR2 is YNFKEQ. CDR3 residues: CASSQVAGQGNSPLHF. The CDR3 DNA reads TGTGCCAGCAGCCAAGTCGCGGGACAGGGTAATTCACCCCTCCACTTT.

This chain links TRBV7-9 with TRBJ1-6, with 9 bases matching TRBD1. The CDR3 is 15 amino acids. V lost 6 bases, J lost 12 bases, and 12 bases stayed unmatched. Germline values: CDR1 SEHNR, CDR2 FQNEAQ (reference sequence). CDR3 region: CASSQRTGEEVPLHF. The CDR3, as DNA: TGTGCCAGCAGTCAACGGACAGGGGAAGAAGTACCCCTCCACTTT.

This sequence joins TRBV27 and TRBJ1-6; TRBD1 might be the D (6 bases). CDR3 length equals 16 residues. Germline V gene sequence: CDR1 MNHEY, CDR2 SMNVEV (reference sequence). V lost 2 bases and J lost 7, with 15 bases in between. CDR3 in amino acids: CASSLLGQPMNSPLHF. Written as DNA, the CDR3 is TGTGCCAGCAGTTTACTTGGACAGCCCATGAATTCACCCCTCCACTTT.

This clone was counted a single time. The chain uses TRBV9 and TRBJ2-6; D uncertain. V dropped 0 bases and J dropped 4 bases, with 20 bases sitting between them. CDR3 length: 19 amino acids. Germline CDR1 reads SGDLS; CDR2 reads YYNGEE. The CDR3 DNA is TGTGCCAGCAGCGTAGCCCCGACCTGGGTGAGCTCGGGGGCCAACGTCCTGACTTTC. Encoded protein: CASSVAPTWVSSGANVLTF.

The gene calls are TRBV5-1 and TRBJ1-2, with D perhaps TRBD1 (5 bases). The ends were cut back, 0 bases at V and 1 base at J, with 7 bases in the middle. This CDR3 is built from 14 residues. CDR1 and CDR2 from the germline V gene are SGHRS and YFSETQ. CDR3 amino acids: CASSLDDSNYGYTF. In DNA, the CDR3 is TGCGCCAGCAGCTTGGACGACAGTAACTATGGCTACACCTTC.

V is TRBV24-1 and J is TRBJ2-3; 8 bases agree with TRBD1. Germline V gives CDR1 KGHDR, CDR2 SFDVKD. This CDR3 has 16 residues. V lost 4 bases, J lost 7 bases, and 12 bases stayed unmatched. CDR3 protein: CATSDRGQGILNTQYF. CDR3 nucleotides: TGTGCCACCAGTGACCGAGGACAGGGTATATTAAATACGCAGTATTTT.

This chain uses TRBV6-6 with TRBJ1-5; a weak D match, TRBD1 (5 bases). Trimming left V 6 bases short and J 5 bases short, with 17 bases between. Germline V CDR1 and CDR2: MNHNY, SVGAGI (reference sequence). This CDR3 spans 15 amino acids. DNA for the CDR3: TGTGCCAGCAGCCCCGGAGGGAGGGGCGATCAGCCCCAGCATTTT. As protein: CASSPGGRGDQPQHF.

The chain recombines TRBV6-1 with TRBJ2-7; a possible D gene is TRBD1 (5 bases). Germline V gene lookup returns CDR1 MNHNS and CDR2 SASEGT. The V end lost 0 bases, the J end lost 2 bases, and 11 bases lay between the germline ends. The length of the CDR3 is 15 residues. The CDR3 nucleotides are TGTGCCAGCAGTGAAGCACCAGGGTCCCCCTACGAGCAGTACTTC. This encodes CASSEAPGSPYEQYF.

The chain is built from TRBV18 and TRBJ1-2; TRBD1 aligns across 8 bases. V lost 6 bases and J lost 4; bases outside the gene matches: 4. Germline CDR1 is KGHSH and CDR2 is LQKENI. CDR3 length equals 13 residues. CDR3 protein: CASSTGDPYGYTF. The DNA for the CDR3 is TGTGCCAGCTCGACAGGGGATCCCTATGGCTACACCTTC.

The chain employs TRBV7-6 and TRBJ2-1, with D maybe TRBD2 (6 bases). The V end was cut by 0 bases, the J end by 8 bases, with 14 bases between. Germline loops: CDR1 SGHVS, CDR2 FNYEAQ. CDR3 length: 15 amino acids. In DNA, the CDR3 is TGTGCCAGCAGCTTAGCGCCGGGGCGGGGAGATGAGCAGTTCTTC. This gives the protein CASSLAPGRGDEQFF.

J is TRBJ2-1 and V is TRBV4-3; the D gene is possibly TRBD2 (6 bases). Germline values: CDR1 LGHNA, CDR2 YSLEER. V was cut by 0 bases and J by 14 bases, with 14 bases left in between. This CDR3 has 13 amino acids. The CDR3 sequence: CASSQDRRGAEFF. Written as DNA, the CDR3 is TGCGCCAGCAGCCAAGATAGGAGGGGCGCGGAGTTCTTC.

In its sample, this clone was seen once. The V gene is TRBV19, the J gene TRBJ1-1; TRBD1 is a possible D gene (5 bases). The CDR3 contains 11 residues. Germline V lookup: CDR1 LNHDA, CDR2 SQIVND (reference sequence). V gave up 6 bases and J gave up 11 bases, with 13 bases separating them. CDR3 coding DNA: TGTGCCAGTAGCACCGAGCGGGGCGCTTTCTTT. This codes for CASSTERGAFF.

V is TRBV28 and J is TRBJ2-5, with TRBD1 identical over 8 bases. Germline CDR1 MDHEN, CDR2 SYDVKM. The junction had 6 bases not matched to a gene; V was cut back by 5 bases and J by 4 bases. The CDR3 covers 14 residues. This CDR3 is CASSHLGQGETQYF. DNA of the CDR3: TGTGCCAGCAGTCACCTCGGACAGGGAGAGACCCAGTACTTC.

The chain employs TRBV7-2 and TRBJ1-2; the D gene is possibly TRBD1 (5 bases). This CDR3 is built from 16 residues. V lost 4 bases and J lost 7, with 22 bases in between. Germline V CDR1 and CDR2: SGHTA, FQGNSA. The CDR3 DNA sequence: TGTGCCAGCAGCTCTTATGTCCCCGTGCAGCAGGGTGGCTACACCTTC. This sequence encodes CASSSYVPVQQGGYTF. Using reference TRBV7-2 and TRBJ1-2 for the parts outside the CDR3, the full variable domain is GAGVSQSPSNKVTEKGKDVELRCDPISGHTALYWYRQSLGQGLEFLIYFQGNSAPDKSGLPSDRFSAERTGGSVSTLTIQRTQQEDSAVYLCASSSYVPVQQGGYTFGSGTRLTVV.